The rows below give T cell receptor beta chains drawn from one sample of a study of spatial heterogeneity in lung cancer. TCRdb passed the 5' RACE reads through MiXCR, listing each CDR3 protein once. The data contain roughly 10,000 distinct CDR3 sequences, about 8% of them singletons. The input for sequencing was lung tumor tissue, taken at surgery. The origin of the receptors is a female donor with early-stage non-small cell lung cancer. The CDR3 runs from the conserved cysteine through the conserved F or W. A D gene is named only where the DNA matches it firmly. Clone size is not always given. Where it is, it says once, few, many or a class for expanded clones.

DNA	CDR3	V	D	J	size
TGCAGTGCTAGAGGAGGAGGGACGGTCACCTACGAGCAGTACTTC	CSARGGGTVTYEQYF	TRBV20-1	.	TRBJ2-7	medium-sized
TGTGCCAGCAGCCAGGGGGTCTCTGGCTACACCTTC	CASSQGVSGYTF	TRBV3-1	.	TRBJ1-2	many
TGTGCCAGCAGCTTAGATGGAGCGGATGGCTACACCTTC	CASSLDGADGYTF	TRBV7-2	.	TRBJ1-2	many
TGTGCCAGCAGCCAGGGGCGGACGAACACCGGGGAGCTGTTTTTT	CASSQGRTNTGELFF	TRBV2	.	TRBJ2-2	.
TGTGCCAGCAGCTTATTGATGGCGGGAAGCACAGATACGCAGTATTTT	CASSLLMAGSTDTQYF	TRBV7-9	.	TRBJ2-3	many
TGTGCCAGCAGTCGAACCGGGACAGGATTGTATTTT	CASSRTGTGLYF	TRBV6-5	TRBD1	TRBJ2-3	medium-sized
TGCAGTGCTAGTTTACGGCTTAACTATGGCTACACCTTC	CSASLRLNYGYTF	TRBV20-1	.	TRBJ1-2	.
TGTGCCAGCAGCATTAGCGGGGGCGAGCTCTACGAGCAGTACTTC	CASSISGGELYEQYF	TRBV7-2	TRBD2	TRBJ2-7	.
TGTGCCAGCACCTCAGGGGCAGGGTGGACCGGGGAGCTGTTTTTT	CASTSGAGWTGELFF	TRBV28	.	TRBJ2-2	medium-sized
TGTGCCAGCAGCTCCCGTTTCAATGAGCAGTTCTTC	CASSSRFNEQFF	TRBV7-2	.	TRBJ2-1	many
TGTGCCAGCAGTTCCTCGAGAGACATCGATCAGCCCCAGCATTTT	CASSSSRDIDQPQHF	TRBV6-2/TRBV6-3	.	TRBJ1-5	many
TGTGCCAGCAGCTTGGGACAGGGGTTCAAAAACATTCAGTACTTC	CASSLGQGFKNIQYF	TRBV11-2	TRBD1	TRBJ2-4	many
TGTGCCAGCAGGGGAGGACCTTGGGAGCCCCAGCATTTT	CASRGGPWEPQHF	TRBV6-5	.	TRBJ1-5	medium-sized
TGTGCCAGCAGGCTGGGTCCCTTCACAGATACGCAGTATTTT	CASRLGPFTDTQYF	TRBV6-1	.	TRBJ2-3	few
TGCAGCGTTGAAGCCTCTCAGCGGGAGACCCAGTACTTC	CSVEASQRETQYF	TRBV29-1	.	TRBJ2-5	many
TGTGCCTCCCACAGTGGTTCGGACACCGGGGAGCTGTTTTTT	CASHSGSDTGELFF	TRBV19	.	TRBJ2-2	many
TGTGCCAGCGTGACGGGGGCGGGCCAAGAGACCCAGTACTTC	CASVTGAGQETQYF	TRBV6-2/TRBV6-3	.	TRBJ2-5	many
TGTGCCAGCAGCTTACGACAGGTCGGGGAGCTGTTTTTT	CASSLRQVGELFF	TRBV7-6	.	TRBJ2-2	many
TGTGCCAGCAGCCAGATCGGGACAGGCGGCTCACCCCTCCACTTT	CASSQIGTGGSPLHF	TRBV27	TRBD1	TRBJ1-6	many
TGTGCCAGCAGCTTTAGCGGGCAAGAGACCCAGTACTTC	CASSFSGQETQYF	TRBV7-2	TRBD2	TRBJ2-5	many
TGTGCCAGCAGCTACCTAGCGGGGGGGCCCCATGAGCAGTTCTTC	CASSYLAGGPHEQFF	TRBV7-2	TRBD2	TRBJ2-1	medium-sized
TGTGCCAGCAGTGAAGGCAGAAACATTCAGTACTTC	CASSEGRNIQYF	TRBV6-1	.	TRBJ2-4	many
TGTGCCAGCACCGTAGCGGGGGCCGGGGAGACCCAGTACTTC	CASTVAGAGETQYF	TRBV28	TRBD2	TRBJ2-5	many
TGTGCCAGTAGTACATTCTATGGCTACACCTTC	CASSTFYGYTF	TRBV19	.	TRBJ1-2	many
TGTGCCAGCAGTCGCTCCGGACAGACAGATACGCAGTATTTT	CASSRSGQTDTQYF	TRBV12-3/TRBV12-4	.	TRBJ2-3	many
TGCGCCAGCAGCGCGGGTCTAGGGACCTATAATTCACCCCTCCACTTT	CASSAGLGTYNSPLHF	TRBV4-1	.	TRBJ1-6	.